This T cell receptor beta chain was captured in a study of blood T cell repertoires in COVID-19. Source study methods: Estimated nucleated cell counts came from reference gene primer amplification. The protocol was immunoSEQ multiplex PCR, while the TCRdb copy is restricted to in-frame clones and leaves out a portion. That table gives V, J and clone size, and the DNA gave D and trimming. The sample lists about 140,000 clones, 87% seen once, with more than 4% in the top ten. The germline CDR1 and CDR2 sequences are LGHDT and YNNKEL (reference sequence). The ends were cut back, 2 bases at V and 0 bases at J, with 17 bases in the middle. The CDR3 runs 18 residues.

The chain uses TRBV3-1 (or the pseudogene TRBV3-2) and TRBJ1-3; D is unclear. This clonotype originated in a woman aged 40-49 years with acute or convalescent COVID-19. Material for sequencing was peripheral blood. The CDR3 region has the DNA TGTGCCAGCAGCCAATTTGGCCTTCTTTCCTTCTCTGGAAACACCATATATTTT. Translated, it gives CASSQFGLLSFSGNTIYF.